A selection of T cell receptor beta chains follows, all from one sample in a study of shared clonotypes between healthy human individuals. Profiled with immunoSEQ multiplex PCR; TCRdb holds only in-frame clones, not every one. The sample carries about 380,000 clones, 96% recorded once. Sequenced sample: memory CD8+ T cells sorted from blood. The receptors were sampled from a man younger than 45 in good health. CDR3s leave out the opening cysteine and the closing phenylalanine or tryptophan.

ASSLFSNQETQY	TRBV5-6	TRBJ2-5
AWRSQVYEQY	TRBV30	TRBJ2-7
ASSATSGAIYEQF	TRBV9	TRBJ2-1
ASSTSRERKHEQF	TRBV19	TRBJ2-1
ASSLIRGGYEQY	TRBV18	TRBJ2-7
ASSPPSGSYEQY	TRBV28	TRBJ2-7
ASSIGQGNEQY	TRBV19	TRBJ2-7
ASSLMGTSETQY	TRBV28	TRBJ2-5
ASSLTSGRNQETQY	TRBV5-6	TRBJ2-5
ASSLEPRTGGGDTQY	TRBV11-2	TRBJ2-3
ASSFGSNTQY	TRBV7-9	TRBJ2-3
ASSQDRGASYEQY	TRBV4-1	TRBJ2-7
ASFSGRTPNEQF	TRBV10-3	TRBJ2-1
ASSLATNEKLF	TRBV5-1	TRBJ1-4
ASSLRARSFGPGELF	TRBV11-2	TRBJ2-2
ASSIVRGRGNIQY	TRBV19	TRBJ2-4
ASSFSTGGYNEQF	TRBV7-2	TRBJ2-1
ASSRVYEQY	TRBV28	TRBJ2-7
SVATGVNTGELF	TRBV29-1	TRBJ2-2
ASSQNRVEY	TRBV5-6	TRBJ2-7
ASSEGGFRAF	TRBV6-1	TRBJ1-1
AWSVNRGTEAF	TRBV30	TRBJ1-1
ASSPGTVKETQY	TRBV6-5	TRBJ2-5
ASSLGTGGEGYT	TRBV7-9	TRBJ1-2
ASSPDRSSYEQY	TRBV2	TRBJ2-7
ASSVGQGSGNTIY	TRBV9	TRBJ1-3
ASWGALHNEQF	TRBV2	TRBJ2-1
ASSYSGGSYNSPLH	TRBV6-5	TRBJ1-6
ASSRGQGARTGELF	TRBV11-3	TRBJ2-2
ASSQDWGQGYNEQF	TRBV4-1	TRBJ2-1
ASSFFASYEQY	TRBV27	TRBJ2-7
ASREREEFYEQY	TRBV6-1	TRBJ2-7
ASSPTSGRKTYEQY	TRBV27	TRBJ2-7
ASSLLGLKLSGANVLT	TRBV5-4	TRBJ2-6
ASIEEGVYNEQF	TRBV6-1	TRBJ2-1
ASSPVVPLLNYGYT	TRBV5-6	TRBJ1-2